This T cell receptor beta chain was found in a study of radiation and T cells in renal cell carcinoma. CDR3 length: 15 residues. The ends lost 5 bases at V and 7 bases at J; junction bases unmatched: 8. Per the germline V gene, CDR1 is SGHTA and CDR2 is FQGTGA. Time point defined: baseline pretreatment blood. Treatment noted: 15 Gy SBRT to primary tumor, nephrectomy 4 weeks later. General study results and limits: Baseline intratumoral clonotype presence is unknown without pretreatment biopsies. Top tumor clonotypes rose in blood 2 weeks post-radiation, then contracted.

The table came from immunoSEQ multiplex PCR; TCRdb's copy has only in-frame clones and leaves some out. The sample has 130,000 or so clones, more than 70% seen once. A note on this clone: As yet, its antigen is unknown.

The TCR comes from a woman aged 50 to 60 with renal cell carcinoma. The sample consisted of blood, taken from a patient whose treatment included radiotherapy and nephrectomy. The V and J genes are TRBV7-3 and TRBJ1-2; 12 bases are a match to TRBD1. CDR3 bases: TGTGCCAGCAGCCAAACGGGGACAGGGGGCAGTGGCTACACCTTC. Translating it yields CASSQTGTGGSGYTF.